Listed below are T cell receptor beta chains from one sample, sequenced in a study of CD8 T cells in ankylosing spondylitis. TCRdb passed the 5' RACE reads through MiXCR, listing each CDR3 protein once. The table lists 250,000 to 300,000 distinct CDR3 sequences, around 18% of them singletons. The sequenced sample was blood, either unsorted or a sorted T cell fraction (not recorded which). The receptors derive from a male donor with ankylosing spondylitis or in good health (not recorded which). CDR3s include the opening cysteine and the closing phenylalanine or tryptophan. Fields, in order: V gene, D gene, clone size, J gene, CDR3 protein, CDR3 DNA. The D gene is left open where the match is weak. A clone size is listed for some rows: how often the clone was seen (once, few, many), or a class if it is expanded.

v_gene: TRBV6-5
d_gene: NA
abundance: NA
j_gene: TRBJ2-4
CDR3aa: CASSYAAGSGKNIQYF
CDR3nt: TGTGCCAGCAGTTACGCGGCGGGGTCGGGCAAAAACATTCAGTACTTC

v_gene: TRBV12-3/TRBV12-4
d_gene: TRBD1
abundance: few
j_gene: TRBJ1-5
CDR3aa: CASRGTGGNQPQHF
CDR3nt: TGTGCCAGCAGAGGGACAGGGGGCAATCAGCCCCAGCATTTT

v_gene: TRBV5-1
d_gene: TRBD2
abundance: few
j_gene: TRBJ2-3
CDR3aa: CASSPGTIADTQYF
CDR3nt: TGCGCCAGCAGCCCCGGGACTATCGCAGATACGCAGTATTTT

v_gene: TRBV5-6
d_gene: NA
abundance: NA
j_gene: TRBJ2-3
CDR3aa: CASSLKGLDTQYF
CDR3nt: TGTGCCAGCAGCTTGAAGGGACTAGATACGCAGTATTTT

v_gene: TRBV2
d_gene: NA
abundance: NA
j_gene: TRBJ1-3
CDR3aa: CANNGESFSGNTIYF
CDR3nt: TGTGCCAACAACGGGGAAAGCTTCTCTGGAAACACCATATATTTT

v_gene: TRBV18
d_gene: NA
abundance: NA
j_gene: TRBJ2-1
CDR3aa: CASSPWDSAYNEQFF
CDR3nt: TGTGCCAGCTCACCATGGGACTCGGCGTACAATGAGCAGTTCTTC

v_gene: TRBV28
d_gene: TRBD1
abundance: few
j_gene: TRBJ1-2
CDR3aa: CASSPQGPGYTF
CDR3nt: TGTGCCAGCAGCCCACAGGGGCCCGGCTACACCTTC

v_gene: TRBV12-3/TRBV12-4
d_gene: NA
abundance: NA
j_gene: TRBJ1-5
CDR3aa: CASTYGRYNQPQHF
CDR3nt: TGTGCCAGCACCTATGGACGGTACAATCAGCCCCAGCATTTT

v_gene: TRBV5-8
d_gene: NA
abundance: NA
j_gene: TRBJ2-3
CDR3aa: CASSLSGLAESTDTQYF
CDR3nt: TGTGCCAGCAGCTTGTCAGGCCTAGCAGAAAGCACAGATACGCAGTATTTT

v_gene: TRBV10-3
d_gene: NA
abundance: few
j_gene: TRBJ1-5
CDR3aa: CAISGGLSNQPQHF
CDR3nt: TGTGCCATCAGTGGGGGGCTAAGCAATCAGCCCCAGCATTTT

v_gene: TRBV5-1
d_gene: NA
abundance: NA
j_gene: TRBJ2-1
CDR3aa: CASSLEPGTYNEQFF
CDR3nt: TGCGCCAGCAGCTTGGAACCGGGGACGTACAATGAGCAGTTCTTC

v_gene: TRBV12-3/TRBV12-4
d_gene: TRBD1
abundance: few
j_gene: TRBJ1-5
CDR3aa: CASRPTGMGNQPQHF
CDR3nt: TGTGCCAGCAGACCGACAGGGATGGGCAATCAGCCCCAGCATTTT

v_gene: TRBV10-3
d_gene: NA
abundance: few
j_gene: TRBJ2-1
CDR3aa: CAISRAGGNYNEQFF
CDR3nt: TGTGCCATCAGCCGAGCTGGAGGGAATTACAATGAGCAGTTCTTC

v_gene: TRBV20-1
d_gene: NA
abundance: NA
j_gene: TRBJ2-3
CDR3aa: CSARAREGTDTQYF
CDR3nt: TGCAGTGCTAGAGCCAGGGAGGGCACAGATACGCAGTATTTT

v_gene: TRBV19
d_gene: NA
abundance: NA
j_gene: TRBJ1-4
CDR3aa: CASSIVSGGDEKLFF
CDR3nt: TGTGCCAGTAGTATAGTTTCAGGCGGAGATGAAAAACTGTTTTTT

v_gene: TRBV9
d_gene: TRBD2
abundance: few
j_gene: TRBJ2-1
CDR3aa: CASSPGLAGDNEQFF
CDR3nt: TGTGCCAGCAGCCCGGGACTAGCGGGAGACAATGAGCAGTTCTTC

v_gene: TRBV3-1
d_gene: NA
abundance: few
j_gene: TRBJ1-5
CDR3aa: CASSHGRSNQPQHF
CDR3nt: TGTGCCAGCAGCCATGGACGTAGCAATCAGCCCCAGCATTTT

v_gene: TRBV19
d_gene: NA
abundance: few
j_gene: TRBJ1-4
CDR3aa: CASSSTHRREKLFF
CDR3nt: TGTGCCAGTAGTTCAACCCACAGGCGTGAAAAACTGTTTTTT

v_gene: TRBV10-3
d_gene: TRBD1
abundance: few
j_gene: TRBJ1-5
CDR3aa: CARSQGVDQPQHF
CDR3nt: TGTGCCAGATCCCAGGGGGTAGATCAGCCCCAGCATTTT

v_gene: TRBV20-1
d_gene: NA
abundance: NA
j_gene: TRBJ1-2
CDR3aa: CSVQGPDLSYGYTF
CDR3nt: TGCAGTGTTCAGGGCCCCGATCTTAGCTATGGCTACACCTTC

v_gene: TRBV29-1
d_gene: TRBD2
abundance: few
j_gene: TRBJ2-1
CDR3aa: CSGWGLASNNEQFF
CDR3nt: TGCAGCGGGTGGGGACTAGCGTCCAACAATGAGCAGTTCTTC

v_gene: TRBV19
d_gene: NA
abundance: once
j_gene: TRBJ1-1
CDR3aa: CASNGPLNTEAFF
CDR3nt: TGTGCCAGTAACGGACCCCTGAACACTGAAGCTTTCTTT

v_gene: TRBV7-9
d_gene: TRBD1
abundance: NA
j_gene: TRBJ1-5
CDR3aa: CASSSQGDSNQPQHF
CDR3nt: TGTGCCAGCAGCTCGCAGGGGGATAGCAATCAGCCCCAGCATTTT

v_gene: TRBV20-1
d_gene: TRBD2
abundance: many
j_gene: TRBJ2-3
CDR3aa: CSASGGGSTDTQYF
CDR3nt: TGCAGTGCTAGCGGCGGGGGAAGCACAGATACGCAGTATTTT

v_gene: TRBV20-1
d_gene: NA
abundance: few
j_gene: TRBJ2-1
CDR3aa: CSASDLGAGSEQFF
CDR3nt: TGCAGTGCTAGCGACTTAGGAGCAGGGTCTGAGCAGTTCTTC

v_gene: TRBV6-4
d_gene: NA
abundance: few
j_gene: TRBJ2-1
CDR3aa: CASSEFVLGTEQFF
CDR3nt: TGTGCCAGCAGTGAGTTCGTGTTGGGGACTGAGCAGTTCTTC

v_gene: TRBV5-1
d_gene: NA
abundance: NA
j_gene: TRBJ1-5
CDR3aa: CASSTSPNQPQHF
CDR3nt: TGCGCCAGCAGTACTTCCCCCAATCAGCCCCAGCATTTT

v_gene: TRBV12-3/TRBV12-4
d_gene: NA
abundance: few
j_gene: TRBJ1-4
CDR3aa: CASSLSSDGKLFF
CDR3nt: TGTGCCAGCAGTTTGAGTTCTGACGGAAAACTGTTTTTT

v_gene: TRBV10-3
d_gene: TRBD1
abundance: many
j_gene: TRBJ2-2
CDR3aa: CATGQGVTGELFF
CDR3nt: TGTGCCACTGGACAGGGTGTAACCGGGGAGCTGTTTTTT

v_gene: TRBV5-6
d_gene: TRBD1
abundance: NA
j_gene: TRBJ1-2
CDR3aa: CASSLVQGVDYGYTF
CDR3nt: TGTGCCAGCAGCTTGGTACAGGGGGTGGACTATGGCTACACCTTC

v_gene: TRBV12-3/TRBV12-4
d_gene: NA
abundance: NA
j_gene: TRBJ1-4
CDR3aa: CASMDSPPNEKQFF
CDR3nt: TGTGCCAGCATGGACAGCCCTCCTAATGAAAAACAGTTTTTT

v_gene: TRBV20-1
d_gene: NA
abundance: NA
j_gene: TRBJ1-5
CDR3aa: CSAKGGGSNQPQHF
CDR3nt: TGCAGTGCAAAAGGTGGGGGTAGCAATCAGCCCCAGCATTTT

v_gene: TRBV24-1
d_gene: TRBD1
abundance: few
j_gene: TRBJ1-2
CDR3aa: CATSDPRDRVRSGYGYTF
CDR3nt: TGTGCCACCAGTGATCCCCGGGACAGGGTCCGTTCCGGCTATGGCTACACCTTC

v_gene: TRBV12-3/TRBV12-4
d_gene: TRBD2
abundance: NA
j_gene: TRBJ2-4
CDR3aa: CASSLFQREGGKNIQYF
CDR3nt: TGTGCCAGCAGTTTATTCCAGCGGGAGGGCGGCAAAAACATTCAGTACTTC

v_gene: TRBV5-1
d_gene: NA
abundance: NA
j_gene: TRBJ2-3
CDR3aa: CASSFSLGGRGDTQYF
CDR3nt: TGCGCCAGCAGCTTTTCCCTTGGGGGTCGGGGAGATACGCAGTATTTT

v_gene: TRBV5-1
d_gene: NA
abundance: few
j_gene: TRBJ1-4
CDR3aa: CASSLGGRSEKLFF
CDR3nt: TGCGCCAGCAGCTTGGGGGGGCGAAGTGAAAAACTGTTTTTT

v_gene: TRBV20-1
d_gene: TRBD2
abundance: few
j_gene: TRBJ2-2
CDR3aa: CSARDYQRDANTGELFF
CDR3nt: TGCAGTGCTAGAGATTATCAGCGGGACGCGAACACCGGGGAGCTGTTTTTT

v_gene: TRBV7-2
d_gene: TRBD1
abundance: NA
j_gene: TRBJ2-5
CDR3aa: CASSKKTGKYQETQYF
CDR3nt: TGTGCCAGCAGCAAAAAGACAGGGAAATACCAAGAGACCCAGTACTTC

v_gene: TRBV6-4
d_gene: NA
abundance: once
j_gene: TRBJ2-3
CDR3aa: CASLPRGSTDTQYF
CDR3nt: TGTGCCAGCCTCCCACGGGGCAGCACAGATACGCAGTATTTT

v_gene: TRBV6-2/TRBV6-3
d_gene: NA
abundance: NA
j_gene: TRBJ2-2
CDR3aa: CASSYSYTGELFF
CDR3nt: TGTGCCAGCAGTTACTCCTACACCGGGGAGCTGTTTTTT